This T cell receptor (beta chain) stems from a study of Graves' ophthalmopathy and Graves' hyperthyroidism. The V end lost 1 base, the J end lost 5 bases, and 9 bases lay between the germline ends. The CDR3 is 13 amino acids. For repertoire sequencing, the TCR beta CDR3 regions were amplified from RNA transcripts. HTBI-primed RT-PCR formed the first round, and a multiplex PCR formed the second. TCRdb passed the multiplex PCR reads through MiXCR, listing each CDR3 protein once. The table lists a few hundred thousand distinct CDR3 sequences, approximately 18% of them singletons. Notes on this clonotype: As yet, its antigen is unknown.

Whole-study findings and limits: Blood also contained most of the expanded thyroid clonotypes above 0.001 frequency.

Sequencing used peripheral blood. The V gene is TRBV12-3 or TRBV12-4, the J gene TRBJ2-7; no clear D gene. This sequence was found in an adult woman with stable Graves' hyperthyroidism. For the CDR3, the DNA is TGTGCCAGCAGTTTAGGACTTCTTGACGAGCAGTACTTC. It specifies CASSLGLLDEQYF.